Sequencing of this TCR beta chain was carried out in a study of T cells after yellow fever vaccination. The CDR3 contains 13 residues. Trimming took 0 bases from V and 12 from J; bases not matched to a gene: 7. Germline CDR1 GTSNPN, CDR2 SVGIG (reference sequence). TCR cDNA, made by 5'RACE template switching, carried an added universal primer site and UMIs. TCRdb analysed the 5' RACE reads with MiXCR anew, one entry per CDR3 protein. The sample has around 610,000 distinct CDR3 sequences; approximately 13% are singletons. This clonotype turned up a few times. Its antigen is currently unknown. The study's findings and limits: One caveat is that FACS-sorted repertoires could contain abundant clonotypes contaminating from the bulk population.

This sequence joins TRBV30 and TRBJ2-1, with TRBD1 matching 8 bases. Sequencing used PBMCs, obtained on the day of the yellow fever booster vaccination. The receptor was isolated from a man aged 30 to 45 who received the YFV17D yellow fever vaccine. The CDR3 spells CAWSVETGTGQFF. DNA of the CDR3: TGTGCCTGGAGTGTCGAAACTGGGACAGGGCAGTTCTTC. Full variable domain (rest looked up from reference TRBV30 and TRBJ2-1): SQTIHQWPATLVQPVGSPLSLECTVEGTSNPNLYWYRQAAGRGLQLLFYSVGIGQISSEVPQNLSASRPQDRQFILSSKKLLLSDSGFYLCAWSVETGTGQFFGPGTRLTVL.